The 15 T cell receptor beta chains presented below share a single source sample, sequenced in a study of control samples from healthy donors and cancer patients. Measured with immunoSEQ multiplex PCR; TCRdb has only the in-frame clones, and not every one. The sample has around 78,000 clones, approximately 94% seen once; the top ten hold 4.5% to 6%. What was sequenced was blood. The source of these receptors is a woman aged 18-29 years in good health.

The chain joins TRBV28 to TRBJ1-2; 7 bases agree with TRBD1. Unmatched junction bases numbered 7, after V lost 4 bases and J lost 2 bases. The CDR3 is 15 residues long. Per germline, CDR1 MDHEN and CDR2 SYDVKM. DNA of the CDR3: TGTGCCAGCAGTTCAACAGGGGATTGGAACTATGGCTACACCTTC. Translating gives CASSSTGDWNYGYTF.

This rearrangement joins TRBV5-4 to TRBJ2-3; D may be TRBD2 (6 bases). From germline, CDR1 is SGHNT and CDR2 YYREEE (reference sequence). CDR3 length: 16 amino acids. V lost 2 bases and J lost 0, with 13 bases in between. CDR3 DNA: TGTGCCAGCAGCTTCTCCGGGACTCCTAGCACAGATACGCAGTATTTT. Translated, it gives CASSFSGTPSTDTQYF.

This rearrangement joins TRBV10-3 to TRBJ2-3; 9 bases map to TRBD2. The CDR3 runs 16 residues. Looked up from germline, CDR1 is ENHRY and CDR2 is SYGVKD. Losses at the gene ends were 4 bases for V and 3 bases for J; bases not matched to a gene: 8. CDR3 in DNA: TGTGCCATCAGTGCGAGTAGCGGGGGTGAAACAGATACGCAGTATTTT. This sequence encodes CAISASSGGETDTQYF.

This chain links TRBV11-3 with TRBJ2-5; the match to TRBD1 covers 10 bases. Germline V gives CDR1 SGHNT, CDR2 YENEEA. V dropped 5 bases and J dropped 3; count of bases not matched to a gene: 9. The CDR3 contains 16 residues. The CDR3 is CASSRGQGSAKETQYF. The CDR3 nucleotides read TGTGCCAGCAGCCGGGGACAGGGGTCGGCGAAAGAGACCCAGTACTTC.

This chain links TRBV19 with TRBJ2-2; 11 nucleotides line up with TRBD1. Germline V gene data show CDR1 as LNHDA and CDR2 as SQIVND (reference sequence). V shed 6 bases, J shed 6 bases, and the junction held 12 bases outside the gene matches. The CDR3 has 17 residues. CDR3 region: CASRNLPGQGDAGELFF. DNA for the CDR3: TGTGCCAGTAGGAACCTTCCGGGACAGGGGGATGCCGGGGAGCTGTTTTTT.

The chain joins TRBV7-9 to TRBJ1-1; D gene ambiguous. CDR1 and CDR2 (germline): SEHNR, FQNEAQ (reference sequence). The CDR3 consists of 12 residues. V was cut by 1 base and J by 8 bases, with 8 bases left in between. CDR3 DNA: TGTGCCAGCAGCTTAGTCTCGGAAGAAGCTTTCTTT. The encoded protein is CASSLVSEEAFF.

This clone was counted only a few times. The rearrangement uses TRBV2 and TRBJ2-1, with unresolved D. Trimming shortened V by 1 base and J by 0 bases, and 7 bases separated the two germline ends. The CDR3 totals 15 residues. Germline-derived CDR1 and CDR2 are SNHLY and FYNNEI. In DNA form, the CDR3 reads TGTGCCAGCAGTGAAGTGCGAAGCTCCTACAATGAGCAGTTCTTC. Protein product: CASSEVRSSYNEQFF.

CDR3 DNA: TGTGCCAGCAGCGGACCCGGGACAACGAACACTGAAGCTTTCTTT. This sequence encodes CASSGPGTTNTEAFF. The rearrangement uses TRBV21-1 and TRBJ1-1; TRBD1 reflects the table's D call only, with no check against the DNA. TRBV21-1 is recorded as a pseudogene. The CDR3 is made up of 15 amino acids.

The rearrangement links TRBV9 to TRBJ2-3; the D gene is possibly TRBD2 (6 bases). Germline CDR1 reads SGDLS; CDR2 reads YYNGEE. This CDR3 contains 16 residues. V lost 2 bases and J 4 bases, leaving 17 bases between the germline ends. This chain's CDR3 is CASSVLPGAPPDTQYF. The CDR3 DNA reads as TGTGCCAGCAGCGTTCTCCCGGGAGCCCCTCCAGATACGCAGTATTTT. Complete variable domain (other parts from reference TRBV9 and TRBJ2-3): DSGVTQTPKHLITATGQRVTLRCSPRSGDLSVYWYQQSLDQGLQFLIQYYNGEERAKGNILERFSAQQFPDLHSELNLSSLELGDSALYFCASSVLPGAPPDTQYFGPGTRLTVL.

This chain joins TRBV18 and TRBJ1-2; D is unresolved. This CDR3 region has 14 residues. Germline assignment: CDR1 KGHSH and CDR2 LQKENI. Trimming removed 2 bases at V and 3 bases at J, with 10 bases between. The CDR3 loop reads CASSPDGRDYGYTF. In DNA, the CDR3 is TGTGCCAGCTCACCAGACGGGCGCGACTATGGCTACACCTTC.

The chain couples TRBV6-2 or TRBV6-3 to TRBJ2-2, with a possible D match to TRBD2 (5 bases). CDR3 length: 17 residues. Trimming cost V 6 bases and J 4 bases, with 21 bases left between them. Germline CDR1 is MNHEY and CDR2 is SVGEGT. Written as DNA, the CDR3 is TGTGCCAGCAGCCACAACGCGGACTTCGAACCCACCGGGGAGCTGTTTTTT. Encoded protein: CASSHNADFEPTGELFF.

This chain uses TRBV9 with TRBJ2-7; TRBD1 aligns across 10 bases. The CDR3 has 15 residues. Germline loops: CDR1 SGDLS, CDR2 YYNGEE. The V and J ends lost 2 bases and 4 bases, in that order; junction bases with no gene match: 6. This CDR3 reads CASSVGGQGVYEQYF. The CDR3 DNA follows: TGTGCCAGCAGCGTGGGCGGACAGGGGGTGTACGAGCAGTACTTC.

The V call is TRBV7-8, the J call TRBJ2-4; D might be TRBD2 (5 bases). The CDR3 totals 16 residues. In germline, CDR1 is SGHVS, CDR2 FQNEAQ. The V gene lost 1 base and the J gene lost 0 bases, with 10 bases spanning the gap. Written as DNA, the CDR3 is TGTGCCAGCAGCTTAGACCCTGGACTAGCCAAAAACATTCAGTACTTC. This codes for CASSLDPGLAKNIQYF.

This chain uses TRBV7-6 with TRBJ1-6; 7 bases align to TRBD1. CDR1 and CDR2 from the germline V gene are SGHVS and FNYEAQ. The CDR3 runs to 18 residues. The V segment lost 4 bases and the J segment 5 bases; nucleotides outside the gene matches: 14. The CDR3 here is CASSSSPLGGTDNSPLHF. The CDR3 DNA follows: TGTGCCAGCAGCTCATCCCCCCTCGGGGGGACAGATAATTCACCCCTCCACTTT.

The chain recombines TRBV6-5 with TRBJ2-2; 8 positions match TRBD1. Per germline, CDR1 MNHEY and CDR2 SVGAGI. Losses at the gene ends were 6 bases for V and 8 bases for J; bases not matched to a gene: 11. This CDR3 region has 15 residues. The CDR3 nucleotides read TGTGCCAGCAGCTGGACAGGGTATTCCCTGGGGGAGCTGTTTTTT. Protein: CASSWTGYSLGELFF.